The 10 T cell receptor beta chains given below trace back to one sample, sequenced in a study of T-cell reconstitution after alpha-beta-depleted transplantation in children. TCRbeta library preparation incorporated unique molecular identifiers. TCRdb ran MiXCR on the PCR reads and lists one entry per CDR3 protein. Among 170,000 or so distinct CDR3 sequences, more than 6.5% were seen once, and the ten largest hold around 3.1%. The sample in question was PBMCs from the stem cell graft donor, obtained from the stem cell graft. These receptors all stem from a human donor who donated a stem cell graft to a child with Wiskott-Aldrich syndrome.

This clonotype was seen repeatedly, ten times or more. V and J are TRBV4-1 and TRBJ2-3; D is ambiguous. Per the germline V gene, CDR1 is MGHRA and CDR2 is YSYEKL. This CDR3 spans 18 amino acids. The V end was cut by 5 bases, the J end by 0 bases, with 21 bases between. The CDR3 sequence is CASSLAGLSPESTDTQYF. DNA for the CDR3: TGCGCCAGCAGCTTAGCTGGGCTTTCCCCCGAAAGCACAGATACGCAGTATTTT.

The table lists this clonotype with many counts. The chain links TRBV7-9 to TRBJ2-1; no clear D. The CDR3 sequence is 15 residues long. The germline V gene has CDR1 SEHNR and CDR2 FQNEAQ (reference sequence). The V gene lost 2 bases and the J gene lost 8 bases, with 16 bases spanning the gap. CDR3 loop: CASSLKTLLGDEQFF. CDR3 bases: TGTGCCAGCAGCTTAAAAACCCTCCTTGGGGATGAGCAGTTCTTC.

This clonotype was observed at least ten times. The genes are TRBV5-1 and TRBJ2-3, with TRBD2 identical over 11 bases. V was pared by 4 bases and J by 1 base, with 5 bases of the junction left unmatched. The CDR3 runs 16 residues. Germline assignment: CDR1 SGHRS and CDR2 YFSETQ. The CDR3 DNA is TGCGCCAGCAGCGGCGGACTAGCGGGTCGCACAGATACGCAGTATTTT. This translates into CASSGGLAGRTDTQYF.

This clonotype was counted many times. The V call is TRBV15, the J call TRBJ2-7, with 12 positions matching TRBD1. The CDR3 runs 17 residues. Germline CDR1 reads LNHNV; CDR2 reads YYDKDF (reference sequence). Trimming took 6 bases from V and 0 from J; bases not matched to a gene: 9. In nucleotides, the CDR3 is TGTGCCACCAGTCGGGACAGGGGGCGAGGGGGCTCCTACGAGCAGTACTTC. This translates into CATSRDRGRGGSYEQYF.

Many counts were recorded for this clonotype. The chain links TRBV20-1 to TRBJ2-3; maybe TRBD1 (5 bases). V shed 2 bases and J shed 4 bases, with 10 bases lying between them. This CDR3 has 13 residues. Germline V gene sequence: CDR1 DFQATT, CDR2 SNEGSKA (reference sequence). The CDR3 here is CSARKGSPDTQYF. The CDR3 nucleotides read TGCAGTGCTAGAAAGGGGTCGCCAGATACGCAGTATTTT.

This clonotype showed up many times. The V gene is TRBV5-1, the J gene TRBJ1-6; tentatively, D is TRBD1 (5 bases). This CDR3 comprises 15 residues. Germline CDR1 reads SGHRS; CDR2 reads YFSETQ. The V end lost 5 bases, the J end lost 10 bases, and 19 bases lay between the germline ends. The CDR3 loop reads CASRKGTDKESPLHF. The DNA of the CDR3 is TGCGCCAGCAGGAAAGGGACGGATAAGGAATCACCCCTCCACTTT.

The CDR3 region is CASSLRQVYYEQYF. The CDR3 DNA sequence: TGTGCCAGCAGTTTAAGGCAGGTGTACTACGAGCAGTACTTC. The chain employs TRBV28 and TRBJ2-7; D is undetermined. CDR1 and CDR2 from the germline V gene are MDHEN and SYDVKM. V was clipped by 2 bases and J by 3 bases, with 11 bases between them. The CDR3 has 14 amino acids.

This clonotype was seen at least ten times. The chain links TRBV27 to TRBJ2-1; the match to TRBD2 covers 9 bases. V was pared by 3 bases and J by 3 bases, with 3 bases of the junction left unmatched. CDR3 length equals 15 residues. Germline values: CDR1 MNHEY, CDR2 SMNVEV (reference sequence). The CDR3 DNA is TGTGCCAGCAGTTTTGGCGGGAGGGGCTACAATGAGCAGTTCTTC. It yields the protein CASSFGGRGYNEQFF.

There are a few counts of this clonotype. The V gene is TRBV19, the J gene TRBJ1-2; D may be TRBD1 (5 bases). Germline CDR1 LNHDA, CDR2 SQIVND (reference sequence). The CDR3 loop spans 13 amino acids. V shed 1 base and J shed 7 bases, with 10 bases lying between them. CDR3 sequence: CASSIAGRRGYTF. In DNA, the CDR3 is TGTGCCAGTAGTATAGCAGGGCGGCGTGGCTACACCTTC.

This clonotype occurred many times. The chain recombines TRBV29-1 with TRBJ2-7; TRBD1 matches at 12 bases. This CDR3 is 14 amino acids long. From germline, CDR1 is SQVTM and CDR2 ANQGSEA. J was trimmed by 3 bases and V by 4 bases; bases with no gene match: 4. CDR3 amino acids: CSVAGTGGIYEQYF. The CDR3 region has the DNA TGCAGCGTTGCCGGGACAGGGGGCATCTACGAGCAGTACTTC.